This is a list of T cell receptor beta chains from one sample in a study of blood T cell repertoires in COVID-19. Profiling relied on immunoSEQ multiplex PCR, and the TCRdb table lists in-frame clones only, not all of them. The table records 50,000 to 75,000 clones, around 81% of them present only once. The sequenced sample was peripheral blood. These receptor sequences come from a woman aged 80 or over with active or convalescent COVID-19. The conserved cysteine and the conserved F or W are not part of the CDR3 here.

V gene: TRBV19; CDR3 protein: ASSIMRNTEAF
V gene: TRBV6-5; CDR3 protein: ASTLAGGNPSPQH
V gene: TRBV3-1/TRBV3-2; CDR3 protein: ASSQGAVNTEAF
V gene: TRBV9; CDR3 protein: ASSRTAPNSPLH
V gene: TRBV7-2; CDR3 protein: ASSPQSMNTEAF
V gene: TRBV24-1; CDR3 protein: ATATGVGANVLT
V gene: TRBV10-3; CDR3 protein: AISGDYEQY
V gene: TRBV2; CDR3 protein: ASSDGSGPFYEQY
V gene: TRBV5-1; CDR3 protein: ASSLSDSYGYT
V gene: TRBV11-1; CDR3 protein: ASSLGSSGGTDTQY
V gene: TRBV6-5; CDR3 protein: ASSYTLAADTQY
V gene: TRBV28; CDR3 protein: ASRRTGGDYGYT
V gene: TRBV7-9; CDR3 protein: ASSLGGLEQY
V gene: TRBV3-1/TRBV3-2; CDR3 protein: ASSQEELAGGLGTDTQY
V gene: TRBV6-5; CDR3 protein: ASSYSTQVGAF
V gene: TRBV6-2/TRBV6-3; CDR3 protein: ASSPDRVRGSSYEQY
V gene: TRBV10-3; CDR3 protein: AISDRLAGATYEQY
V gene: TRBV4-2; CDR3 protein: ASSQERVATNEKLF
V gene: TRBV4-1; CDR3 protein: ASSQLAGGLKEQF
V gene: TRBV19; CDR3 protein: ASKIVGTGNTGELF
V gene: TRBV18; CDR3 protein: ASSSWSSSSYEQY
V gene: TRBV27; CDR3 protein: ASRQGGVEKLF
V gene: TRBV5-1; CDR3 protein: ASSLASVHEQF
V gene: TRBV6-4; CDR3 protein: ASSTDRGRIDGYT
V gene: TRBV4-2; CDR3 protein: ASSQLEDRVGTGELF
V gene: TRBV11-2; CDR3 protein: ASTRTVGRDEKLF
V gene: TRBV18; CDR3 protein: ASSRGQMNTGELF
V gene: TRBV5-1; CDR3 protein: ASRMGLAGVEQY
V gene: TRBV5-6; CDR3 protein: ASSLMDGGVKF
V gene: TRBV10-3; CDR3 protein: AIAARDTQY
V gene: TRBV7-9; CDR3 protein: ASSAEAIGTGELF
V gene: TRBV12-3/TRBV12-4; CDR3 protein: ATRGGEETQY
V gene: TRBV21-1; CDR3 protein: ASSKVGRVVGPQH
V gene: TRBV9; CDR3 protein: ASSPEGGTGLEKLF
V gene: TRBV12-3/TRBV12-4; CDR3 protein: ASSTGTEQF
V gene: TRBV7-2; CDR3 protein: ASSLVGGTGNTEAF
V gene: TRBV18; CDR3 protein: ASSELAGMYNEQF
V gene: TRBV6-5; CDR3 protein: ASRPPGSNEKLF
V gene: TRBV27; CDR3 protein: ASRKDSYGYT
V gene: TRBV6-5; CDR3 protein: ASNRETRNQPQH
V gene: TRBV5-1; CDR3 protein: ASSSGGGPEKLF
V gene: TRBV6-2/TRBV6-3; CDR3 protein: ASSYWGRTDTQY
V gene: TRBV25-1; CDR3 protein: ASRDRVGTEAF
V gene: TRBV24-1; CDR3 protein: ATSVQGAGETQY
V gene: TRBV19; CDR3 protein: ATRSRGLTSGHTGELF
V gene: TRBV4-3; CDR3 protein: ASSQSGGSGSPLH
V gene: TRBV6-5; CDR3 protein: ASFSTSGLYNEQF